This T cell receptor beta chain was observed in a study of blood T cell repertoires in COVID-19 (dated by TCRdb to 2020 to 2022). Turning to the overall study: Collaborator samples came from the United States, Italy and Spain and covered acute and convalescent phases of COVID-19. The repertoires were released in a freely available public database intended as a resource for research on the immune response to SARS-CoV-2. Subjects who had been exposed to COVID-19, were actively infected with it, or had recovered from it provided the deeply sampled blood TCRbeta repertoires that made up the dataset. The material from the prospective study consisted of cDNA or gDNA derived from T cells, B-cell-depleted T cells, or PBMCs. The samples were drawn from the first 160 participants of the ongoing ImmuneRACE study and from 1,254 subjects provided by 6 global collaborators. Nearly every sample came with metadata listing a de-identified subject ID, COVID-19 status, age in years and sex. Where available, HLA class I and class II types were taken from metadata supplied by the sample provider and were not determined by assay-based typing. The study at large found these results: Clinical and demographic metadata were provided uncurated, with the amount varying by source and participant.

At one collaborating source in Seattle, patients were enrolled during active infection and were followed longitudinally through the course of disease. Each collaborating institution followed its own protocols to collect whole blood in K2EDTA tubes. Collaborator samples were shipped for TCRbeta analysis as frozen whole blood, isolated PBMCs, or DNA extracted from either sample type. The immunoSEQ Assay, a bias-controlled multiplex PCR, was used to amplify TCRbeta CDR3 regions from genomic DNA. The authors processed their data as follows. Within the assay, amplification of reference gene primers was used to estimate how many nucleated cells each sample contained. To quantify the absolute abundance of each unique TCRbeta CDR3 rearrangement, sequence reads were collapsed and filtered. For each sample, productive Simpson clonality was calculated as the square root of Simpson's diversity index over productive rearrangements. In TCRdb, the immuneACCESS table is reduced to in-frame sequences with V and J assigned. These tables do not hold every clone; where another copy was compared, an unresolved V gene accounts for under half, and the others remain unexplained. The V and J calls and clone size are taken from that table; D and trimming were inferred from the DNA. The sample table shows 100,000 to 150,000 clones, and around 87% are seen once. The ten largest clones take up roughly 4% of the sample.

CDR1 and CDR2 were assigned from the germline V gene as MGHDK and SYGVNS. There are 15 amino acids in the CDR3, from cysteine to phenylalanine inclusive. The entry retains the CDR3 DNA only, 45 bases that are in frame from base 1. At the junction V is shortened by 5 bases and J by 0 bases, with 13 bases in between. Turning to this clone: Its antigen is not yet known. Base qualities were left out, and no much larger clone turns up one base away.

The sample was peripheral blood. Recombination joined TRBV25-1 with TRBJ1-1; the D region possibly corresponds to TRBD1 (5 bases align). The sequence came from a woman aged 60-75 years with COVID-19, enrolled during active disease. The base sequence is TGTGCCAGCAGTCTCATAGGGGATTTGAACACTGAAGCTTTCTTT. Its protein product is CASSLIGDLNTEAFF.